This is a list of T cell receptor beta chains from one sample in a study of T cell responses to AZD1222 COVID-19 vaccine. The method was immunoSEQ multiplex PCR; TCRdb's version includes in-frame clones alone and lacks a portion of them. The sample has 160,000 or so clones, 85% to 90% seen once. Sequencing used peripheral blood, obtained 28 days after the second AZD1222 dose. These receptors originate from an adult who received the AZD1222 COVID-19 vaccine. CDR3s include the opening cysteine and the closing phenylalanine or tryptophan. Fields, in order: clone size, V gene, J gene, D gene, CDR3 length, CDR3 DNA, CDR3 protein. D genes are given only for firm matches. Rows may omit the clone size; those that give it use once, few, many or a size class.

clone size: NA; V gene: TRBV6-2/TRBV6-3; J gene: TRBJ1-3; D gene: NA; CDR3 length: 17; CDR3 DNA: TGTGCCAGCAGCAAAATCCATCTACAGGCCTCTGGAAACACCATATATTTT; CDR3 protein: CASSKIHLQASGNTIYF
clone size: NA; V gene: TRBV4-1; J gene: TRBJ1-5; D gene: NA; CDR3 length: 14; CDR3 DNA: TGCGCCAGCAGTCACTCGTCGGGCAATCAGCCCCAGCATTTT; CDR3 protein: CASSHSSGNQPQHF
clone size: NA; V gene: TRBV6-6; J gene: TRBJ1-1; D gene: NA; CDR3 length: 15; CDR3 DNA: TGTGCCAGCAGCAACGAGCGGACGGCGAACACTGAAGCTTTCTTT; CDR3 protein: CASSNERTANTEAFF
clone size: NA; V gene: TRBV7-9; J gene: TRBJ1-1; D gene: NA; CDR3 length: 13; CDR3 DNA: TGTGCCAGCAGAGAGGGAGGGGGCACTGAAGCTTTCTTT; CDR3 protein: CASREGGGTEAFF
clone size: NA; V gene: TRBV7-8; J gene: TRBJ2-3; D gene: NA; CDR3 length: 16; CDR3 DNA: TGTGCCAGCAGCCTTAAAGGAAGCAGGAACACAGATACGCAGTATTTT; CDR3 protein: CASSLKGSRNTDTQYF
clone size: NA; V gene: TRBV15; J gene: TRBJ2-1; D gene: TRBD2; CDR3 length: 16; CDR3 DNA: TGTGCCACCACCTTTGGGGCACGGGGGGGATACAATGAGCAGTTCTTC; CDR3 protein: CATTFGARGGYNEQFF
clone size: NA; V gene: TRBV19; J gene: TRBJ2-1; D gene: NA; CDR3 length: 12; CDR3 DNA: TGTGCCAGCCTATCACAGACCAATGAGCAGTTCTTC; CDR3 protein: CASLSQTNEQFF
clone size: NA; V gene: TRBV6-5; J gene: TRBJ1-6; D gene: NA; CDR3 length: 12; CDR3 DNA: TGTGCCAGCGGGGTAGAGGGCTCACCCCTCCACTTT; CDR3 protein: CASGVEGSPLHF
clone size: NA; V gene: TRBV10-3; J gene: TRBJ1-2; D gene: NA; CDR3 length: 12; CDR3 DNA: TGTGCCATCAGTGAGTCATTCTATGGCTACACCTTC; CDR3 protein: CAISESFYGYTF
clone size: NA; V gene: TRBV15; J gene: TRBJ2-5; D gene: TRBD2; CDR3 length: 16; CDR3 DNA: TGTGCCACCAGCAGAGATATAGCGGGGTTACAAGAGACCCAGTACTTC; CDR3 protein: CATSRDIAGLQETQYF
clone size: NA; V gene: TRBV13; J gene: TRBJ2-1; D gene: TRBD2; CDR3 length: 13; CDR3 DNA: TGTGCCAGCAGCTTCGGGGGGTCCGATGAGCAGTTCTTC; CDR3 protein: CASSFGGSDEQFF
clone size: NA; V gene: TRBV3-1/TRBV3-2; J gene: TRBJ1-4; D gene: NA; CDR3 length: 14; CDR3 DNA: TGTGCCAGCACCACAGGGTCCCCTAGGGAAAAACTGTTTTTT; CDR3 protein: CASTTGSPREKLFF
clone size: NA; V gene: TRBV3-1/TRBV3-2; J gene: TRBJ2-7; D gene: NA; CDR3 length: 12; CDR3 DNA: TGTGCCAGCAGCCAAGCGTCCCACGAGCAGTACTTC; CDR3 protein: CASSQASHEQYF
clone size: NA; V gene: TRBV29-1; J gene: TRBJ2-5; D gene: NA; CDR3 length: 14; CDR3 DNA: TGCAGCGCCCGCCCAGGGTCCCTTCAAGAGACCCAGTACTTC; CDR3 protein: CSARPGSLQETQYF
clone size: NA; V gene: TRBV6-5; J gene: TRBJ1-1; D gene: NA; CDR3 length: 15; CDR3 DNA: TGTGCCAGCAGTTACTCGCGGGCAGCCAACACTGAAGCTTTCTTT; CDR3 protein: CASSYSRAANTEAFF
clone size: NA; V gene: TRBV2; J gene: TRBJ1-6; D gene: NA; CDR3 length: 14; CDR3 DNA: TGTGCCAGCGAAGGCGGGGTCAATAATTCACCCCTCCACTTT; CDR3 protein: CASEGGVNNSPLHF
clone size: NA; V gene: TRBV7-2; J gene: TRBJ1-1; D gene: NA; CDR3 length: 15; CDR3 DNA: TGTGCCAGCCGCGAAAGGCGGGGCGTTTCAGAAGGGGCTTTCTTT; CDR3 protein: CASRERRGVSEGAFF
clone size: NA; V gene: TRBV19; J gene: TRBJ2-1; D gene: TRBD2; CDR3 length: 13; CDR3 DNA: TGTGCCAGTGCAACCGGGACTACGAATGAGCAGTTCTTC; CDR3 protein: CASATGTTNEQFF
clone size: NA; V gene: TRBV15; J gene: TRBJ1-2; D gene: NA; CDR3 length: 15; CDR3 DNA: TGTGCCACCAGCAGATCGGTCGGGTTTACCTATGGCTACACCTTC; CDR3 protein: CATSRSVGFTYGYTF
clone size: NA; V gene: TRBV9; J gene: TRBJ1-1; D gene: NA; CDR3 length: 14; CDR3 DNA: TGTGCCAGCAGCGTGCAGGGCTTCGGCACTGAAGCTTTCTTT; CDR3 protein: CASSVQGFGTEAFF
clone size: once; V gene: TRBV19; J gene: TRBJ1-2; D gene: NA; CDR3 length: 15; CDR3 DNA: TGTGCCAGTAGTAGGGCAGGCTCTACACCCTATGGCTACACCTTC; CDR3 protein: CASSRAGSTPYGYTF
clone size: NA; V gene: TRBV12-5; J gene: TRBJ1-6; D gene: TRBD1; CDR3 length: 15; CDR3 DNA: TGTGCTAGTGGTTTAGGACAGGGGGAAAATTCACCCCTCCACTTT; CDR3 protein: CASGLGQGENSPLHF
clone size: NA; V gene: TRBV19; J gene: TRBJ1-1; D gene: NA; CDR3 length: 14; CDR3 DNA: TGTGCCAGTAGTGCGGGGGGGGCGAACACTGAAGCTTTCTTT; CDR3 protein: CASSAGGANTEAFF
clone size: NA; V gene: TRBV6-5; J gene: TRBJ1-1; D gene: NA; CDR3 length: 12; CDR3 DNA: TGTGCCAGCAGTAACCGACAAGCTGAAGCTTTCTTT; CDR3 protein: CASSNRQAEAFF
clone size: once; V gene: TRBV6-2/TRBV6-3; J gene: TRBJ2-1; D gene: NA; CDR3 length: 14; CDR3 DNA: TGTGCCAGCAGCCTCGGGGGAGGGGGAGCTGAGCAGTTCTTC; CDR3 protein: CASSLGGGGAEQFF
clone size: NA; V gene: TRBV11-3; J gene: TRBJ1-3; D gene: NA; CDR3 length: 14; CDR3 DNA: TGTGCCAGCAGCTTAGGGGGTCGTGGAAACACCATATATTTT; CDR3 protein: CASSLGGRGNTIYF
clone size: NA; V gene: TRBV6-6; J gene: TRBJ1-1; D gene: NA; CDR3 length: 14; CDR3 DNA: TGTGCCAGCGCCCAGGCCTCAGGGAACACTGAAGCTTTCTTT; CDR3 protein: CASAQASGNTEAFF
clone size: NA; V gene: TRBV6-9; J gene: TRBJ1-2; D gene: NA; CDR3 length: 12; CDR3 DNA: TGTGCCAGCTGGGCCATTAACTATGGCTACACCTTC; CDR3 protein: CASWAINYGYTF
clone size: NA; V gene: TRBV6-5; J gene: TRBJ1-5; D gene: NA; CDR3 length: 12; CDR3 DNA: TGTGCCAGCATTGGGAGCAATCAGCCCCAGCATTTT; CDR3 protein: CASIGSNQPQHF
clone size: NA; V gene: TRBV18; J gene: TRBJ1-6; D gene: NA; CDR3 length: 16; CDR3 DNA: TGTGCCAGCTCACTTGAAGCCGGGGGTTCAAGGTCACCCCTCCACTTT; CDR3 protein: CASSLEAGGSRSPLHF
clone size: NA; V gene: TRBV20-1; J gene: TRBJ1-1; D gene: NA; CDR3 length: 11; CDR3 DNA: TGCAGTGGTCGGGGGGACACTGAAGCTTTCTTT; CDR3 protein: CSGRGDTEAFF
clone size: once; V gene: TRBV7-2; J gene: TRBJ1-6; D gene: TRBD1; CDR3 length: 16; CDR3 DNA: TGTGCCAGCAGCTTTGGGACAGCGAGGGCGGTAGCACCCCTCCACTTT; CDR3 protein: CASSFGTARAVAPLHF
clone size: NA; V gene: TRBV5-5; J gene: TRBJ1-1; D gene: NA; CDR3 length: 13; CDR3 DNA: TGTGCCAGCAACCTGAGATGGGGCACTGAAGCTTTCTTT; CDR3 protein: CASNLRWGTEAFF
clone size: NA; V gene: TRBV9; J gene: TRBJ1-1; D gene: TRBD1; CDR3 length: 15; CDR3 DNA: TGTGCCAGCAGCGGAGGACAGGGAATTTACACTGAAGCTTTCTTT; CDR3 protein: CASSGGQGIYTEAFF
clone size: few; V gene: TRBV5-5; J gene: TRBJ2-7; D gene: NA; CDR3 length: 14; CDR3 DNA: TGTGCCAGCAGCCTGGACAGGCCGGGGGGCGAGCAGTACTTC; CDR3 protein: CASSLDRPGGEQYF
clone size: NA; V gene: TRBV11-2; J gene: TRBJ1-6; D gene: TRBD1; CDR3 length: 16; CDR3 DNA: TGTGCCAGCAGCTTAGAGACAGGGACGTATAATTCACCCCTCCACTTT; CDR3 protein: CASSLETGTYNSPLHF
clone size: NA; V gene: TRBV4-1; J gene: TRBJ1-2; D gene: NA; CDR3 length: 16; CDR3 DNA: TGCGCCAGCAGCCGGAGCCGGCAGAACAAGCTCTATGGCTACACCTTC; CDR3 protein: CASSRSRQNKLYGYTF
clone size: NA; V gene: TRBV19; J gene: TRBJ1-2; D gene: TRBD1; CDR3 length: 12; CDR3 DNA: TGTGCCAGTAGTCAGGGGGTGGCTGGCTACACCTTC; CDR3 protein: CASSQGVAGYTF
clone size: NA; V gene: TRBV7-3; J gene: TRBJ2-1; D gene: NA; CDR3 length: 11; CDR3 DNA: TGTGCCAGCAGCCCTGGACAGGAGCAGTTCTTC; CDR3 protein: CASSPGQEQFF
clone size: NA; V gene: TRBV12-3/TRBV12-4; J gene: TRBJ1-2; D gene: NA; CDR3 length: 12; CDR3 DNA: TGTGCCAGCAGTACCCAGGATTATGGCTACACCTTC; CDR3 protein: CASSTQDYGYTF
clone size: NA; V gene: TRBV6-5; J gene: TRBJ1-2; D gene: NA; CDR3 length: 12; CDR3 DNA: TGTGCCAGCAGGACAGGAACTTATGGCTACACCTTC; CDR3 protein: CASRTGTYGYTF
clone size: NA; V gene: TRBV19; J gene: TRBJ1-2; D gene: TRBD1; CDR3 length: 16; CDR3 DNA: TGTGCCAGTAGTATAGACAGGGGGAAATCATCGGATGGCTACACCTTC; CDR3 protein: CASSIDRGKSSDGYTF
clone size: NA; V gene: TRBV12-3/TRBV12-4; J gene: TRBJ2-1; D gene: NA; CDR3 length: 12; CDR3 DNA: TGTGCCAGCAGTTTCAGGTACAATGAGCAGTTCTTC; CDR3 protein: CASSFRYNEQFF
clone size: once; V gene: TRBV2; J gene: TRBJ1-2; D gene: NA; CDR3 length: 13; CDR3 DNA: TGTGCCAGCAGTGTAGAAGGTTTCAGAGGCTACACCTTC; CDR3 protein: CASSVEGFRGYTF
clone size: NA; V gene: TRBV5-6; J gene: TRBJ2-2; D gene: TRBD1; CDR3 length: 14; CDR3 DNA: TGTGCCAGCAGCTCGGGACAGCGCACCGGGGAGCTGTTTTTT; CDR3 protein: CASSSGQRTGELFF
clone size: NA; V gene: TRBV29-1; J gene: TRBJ1-1; D gene: NA; CDR3 length: 12; CDR3 DNA: TGCAGCGTCAGGCAGGGAGGAACTGAAGCTTTCTTT; CDR3 protein: CSVRQGGTEAFF
clone size: NA; V gene: TRBV5-6; J gene: TRBJ1-1; D gene: NA; CDR3 length: 12; CDR3 DNA: TGTGCCAGCAGCTTGAGAACCCAGAGAGCTTTCTTT; CDR3 protein: CASSLRTQRAFF
clone size: NA; V gene: TRBV5-1; J gene: TRBJ2-2; D gene: NA; CDR3 length: 14; CDR3 DNA: TGCGCCAGCAAAGGGCCGCCGAACACCGGGGAGCTGTTTTTT; CDR3 protein: CASKGPPNTGELFF
clone size: NA; V gene: TRBV7-2; J gene: TRBJ2-3; D gene: NA; CDR3 length: 13; CDR3 DNA: TGTGCCAGCAGCTTTGGGGGAGCCTATACGCAGTATTTT; CDR3 protein: CASSFGGAYTQYF
clone size: NA; V gene: TRBV7-9; J gene: TRBJ1-1; D gene: NA; CDR3 length: 13; CDR3 DNA: TGTGCCAGCAGCCGGGACATGGGGTTCGAAGCTTTCTTT; CDR3 protein: CASSRDMGFEAFF
clone size: once; V gene: TRBV7-9; J gene: TRBJ1-5; D gene: NA; CDR3 length: 14; CDR3 DNA: TGTGCCAGCAGCCTGTCGACAGGCAATCAGCCCCAGCATTTT; CDR3 protein: CASSLSTGNQPQHF
clone size: NA; V gene: TRBV5-1; J gene: TRBJ2-2; D gene: TRBD1; CDR3 length: 15; CDR3 DNA: TGCGCCAGCAGCTTGTCGACACAGGGGGGCGGGGAGCTGTTTTTT; CDR3 protein: CASSLSTQGGGELFF
clone size: NA; V gene: TRBV4-1; J gene: TRBJ2-7; D gene: NA; CDR3 length: 13; CDR3 DNA: TGCGCCAGCAGCCTGAACCTTGATGGCGAGCAGTACTTC; CDR3 protein: CASSLNLDGEQYF